This TCR beta chain was found in a study of T cell changes during pregnancy in multiple sclerosis. Using immunoSEQ multiplex PCR, the repertoire was profiled, and TCRdb retains in-frame clones only, with some absent. The table has tens of thousands of clones, roughly 90% seen once. The CDR3 covers 13 residues. V was cut by 4 bases and J by 5 bases, with 12 bases left in between. Germline values: CDR1 SEHNR, CDR2 FQNEAQ (reference sequence). Sequences were derived from CD8+ T cells from peripheral blood mononuclear cells, sampled before pregnancy. The TCR sequence derives from a female donor with multiple sclerosis, enrolled in a pregnancy study. V gene TRBV7-9 combines with J gene TRBJ2-7, with a weak D call TRBD1 (5 bases). Here the CDR3 DNA reads TGTGCCAGCAGCTCCAGAGAAGGGGACGAGCAGTACTTC. Protein product: CASSSREGDEQYF. The whole variable domain, filled in from reference TRBV7-9 and TRBJ2-7, reads DTGVSQNPRHKITKRGQNVTFRCDPISEHNRLYWYRQTLGQGPEFLTYFQNEAQLEKSRLLSDRFSAERPKGSFSTLEIQRTEQGDSAMYLCASSSREGDEQYFGPGTRLTVT.